This is a list of T cell receptor beta chains from one sample in a study of blood T cell repertoires in COVID-19. Sequencing was performed with immunoSEQ multiplex PCR; in TCRdb, only in-frame clones are kept and a portion is missing. The table includes 250,000 to 300,000 clones, 83% detected once. Sequences were obtained from peripheral blood. Source of these receptors: a man between 60 and 75 years old who had recovered from COVID-19. Each CDR3 is given with its conserved first and last residue. Each record gives: D gene, clone size, V gene, J gene, CDR3 protein, CDR3 DNA. The D gene is left open where the match is weak. The size field is filled for only some rows; it gives once, few, many or a size class.

NA,few,TRBV5-6,TRBJ1-2,CASSRDTNYGYTF,TGTGCCAGCAGCAGGGACACTAACTATGGCTACACCTTC
TRBD2,NA,TRBV7-2,TRBJ2-3,CASSFSPGGRRDTQYF,TGTGCCAGCAGCTTTAGCCCGGGGGGGCGTCGAGATACGCAGTATTTT
NA,NA,TRBV6-5,TRBJ2-7,CASSYLDKTYEQYF,TGTGCCAGCAGTTACCTTGACAAGACCTACGAGCAGTACTTC
TRBD1,NA,TRBV6-1,TRBJ2-1,CASSEGGPGTAYNEQFF,TGTGCCAGCAGTGAAGGGGGCCCCGGGACAGCCTACAATGAGCAGTTCTTC
TRBD2,NA,TRBV5-4,TRBJ2-7,CASSFGGRREQYF,TGTGCCAGCAGCTTTGGCGGGAGACGCGAGCAGTACTTC
NA,NA,TRBV4-1,TRBJ1-1,CASSHRSMPTEAFF,TGCGCCAGCAGCCACAGGTCTATGCCCACTGAAGCTTTCTTT
NA,NA,TRBV7-9,TRBJ2-2,CASSLVKVELNTGELFF,TGTGCCAGCAGCTTAGTTAAAGTGGAGCTGAACACCGGGGAGCTGTTTTTT
TRBD1,NA,TRBV30,TRBJ1-2,CAWSNTGASGYTF,TGTGCCTGGAGTAACACAGGGGCGAGCGGCTACACCTTC
NA,NA,TRBV21-1,TRBJ2-4,CASSTESRDRGDLAKNIQYF,TGTGCCAGCAGCACAGAAAGCCGGGACAGGGGGGATCTAGCCAAAAACATTCAGTACTTC
NA,NA,TRBV2,TRBJ2-1,CASSTDRSSYNEQFF,TGTGCCAGCAGTACGGACAGAAGCTCCTACAATGAGCAGTTCTTC
NA,once,TRBV5-1,TRBJ1-1,CASSQTLGANTEAFF,TGCGCCAGCAGCCAGACCCTTGGAGCGAACACTGAAGCTTTCTTT
NA,few,TRBV7-9,TRBJ2-7,CASSPSGYEQYF,TGTGCCAGCAGCCCGTCAGGTTACGAGCAGTACTTC
NA,NA,TRBV19,TRBJ1-2,CASSISSNNYGYTF,TGTGCCAGTAGTATTAGCAGTAACAACTATGGCTACACCTTC